The clone carrying this T cell receptor (beta chain) showed up many times. This entry belongs to a study of neurological immune-mediated disorders. TCRdb reprocessed the 5' RACE reads via MiXCR and lists one record per CDR3 protein. The data hold more than 45,000 distinct CDR3 sequences, with 3.5% observed a single time. CDR3 length: 13 amino acids. From germline, CDR1 is SEHNR and CDR2 FQNEAQ (reference sequence). Trimming shortened V by 7 bases and J by 2 bases, and 12 bases separated the two germline ends. Sequenced sample: PBMCs. This TCR was recovered from a woman aged 30 to 39 with multiple sclerosis. The rearrangement joins TRBV7-9 to TRBJ2-7, with a possible D match to TRBD1 (6 bases). The CDR3 DNA follows: TGTGCCAGCAAGGGTGGGGGCCCCTACGAGCAGTACTTC. Translated, it gives CASKGGGPYEQYF.